The 10 T cell receptor beta chains listed next were all sequenced from one sample in a study of human T cells and chemical hapten exposure. TCRdb reanalysed the RACE reads using MiXCR and keeps one entry per CDR3 protein. Of more than 90,000 distinct CDR3 sequences detected, 10% appear once; the ten largest clones hold about 2.4%. Sample time point: patch test 1, 2 weeks after DPC sensitization. Specified treatment: therapeutic diphenylcyclopropenone sensitization with weekly scalp DPC. The input for sequencing was whole blood, taken in connection with sensitization to the hapten diphenylcyclopropenone (DPC). All receptors come from a middle-aged man with alopecia areata. Some clones in this sample may be carry-over from other donors' samples.

This clonotype was detected a few times. The V call is TRBV6-5, the J call TRBJ1-6, with 7 nucleotides matching TRBD1. Germline V CDR1 and CDR2: MNHEY, SVGAGI. The V gene end was trimmed by 3 bases and the J gene end by 1 base; junction bases not matched to a gene: 6. This CDR3 spans 17 amino acids. The CDR3, as DNA: TGTGCCAGCAGTTATTCACAGGGGTTATCCTATAATTCACCCCTCCACTTT. It specifies CASSYSQGLSYNSPLHF.

This clonotype was counted at least ten times. V gene TRBV7-8 combines with J gene TRBJ2-2; 8 bases are shared with TRBD2. The CDR3 is 16 amino acids. The junction had 2 bases not matched to a gene; V was cut back by 2 bases and J by 0 bases. Germline CDR1 and CDR2: SGHVS and FQNEAQ. The CDR3 sequence is CASSLTSGANTGELFF. Written as DNA, the CDR3 is TGTGCCAGCAGCTTAACTAGCGGAGCGAACACCGGGGAGCTGTTTTTT.

This clonotype was counted many times. The J gene is TRBJ1-2, the V gene TRBV20-1; no clear D. CDR3 size: 12 residues. Germline lookup yields CDR1 DFQATT and CDR2 SNEGSKA (reference sequence). The V end was cut by 6 bases, the J end by 6 bases, with 14 bases between. The CDR3 here is CSAITWLDGYTF. The DNA of the CDR3 is TGCAGTGCCATCACCTGGCTCGATGGCTACACCTTC.

This clonotype was counted a few times. This rearrangement joins TRBV27 to TRBJ2-3; D not certain. This CDR3 region has 13 residues. Germline values: CDR1 MNHEY, CDR2 SMNVEV (reference sequence). Deletions cut 5 bases from V and 2 bases from J, with 8 bases between. Here the CDR3 reads CASSLTHTDTQYF. The CDR3 nucleotides read TGTGCCAGCAGTCTGACCCACACAGATACGCAGTATTTT.

The V gene is TRBV12-3 or TRBV12-4, the J gene TRBJ2-6; TRBD1 might be the D (5 bases). This CDR3 is built from 14 residues. Deletions cut 6 bases from V and 2 bases from J, with 8 bases between. CDR3 residues: CASSETAGANVLTF. CDR3 in DNA: TGTGCCAGCAGCGAGACAGCTGGGGCCAACGTCCTGACTTTC.

This clonotype was found a few times. J is TRBJ2-5 and V is TRBV29-1, with D perhaps given as TRBD1 or TRBD2 (5 bases each). The CDR3 is 13 residues long. The V gene's germline CDR1 is SQVTM and CDR2 ANQGSEA. The V end was cut by 5 bases, the J end by 4 bases, with 14 bases between. The CDR3 sequence: CSVILGGGETQYF. DNA of the CDR3: TGCAGCGTTATTCTCGGTGGGGGAGAGACCCAGTACTTC.

The chain uses TRBV7-8 and TRBJ1-1; D may be TRBD1 (6 bases). The V end lost 4 bases, the J end lost 3 bases, and 15 bases lay between the germline ends. Germline CDR1 SGHVS, CDR2 FQNEAQ. The CDR3 runs to 15 residues. The CDR3 sequence is CASSSRVQGHTEAFF. CDR3 sequence (DNA): TGTGCCAGCAGCTCCAGGGTTCAGGGGCACACTGAAGCTTTCTTT.

This clonotype was observed a handful of times. The chain recombines TRBV29-1 with TRBJ2-5; D gene uncertain. CDR3 length: 12 residues. V was cut by 6 bases and J by 0 bases, with 8 bases left in between. Germline V CDR1 and CDR2: SQVTM, ANQGSEA. The CDR3 nucleotides are TGCAGCGTCCCTGACTACCAAGAGACCCAGTACTTC. The encoded protein is CSVPDYQETQYF.

This chain uses TRBV6-2 or TRBV6-3 with TRBJ2-7; D possibly corresponds to TRBD1 (6 bases). The CDR3 length is 15 residues. The V end was cut by 5 bases, the J end by 2 bases, with 16 bases between. Germline V gene lookup returns CDR1 MNHEY and CDR2 SVGEGT. The CDR3 region has the DNA TGTGCCAGCAGTGCTGCCCGGCCAGGGGCCTACGAGCAGTACGTC. Amino acids: CASSAARPGAYEQYV.

This clonotype was recorded a few times. The V gene is TRBV27, the J gene TRBJ1-4, with D possibly matching TRBD1 (6 bases). Trimming took 5 bases from V and 5 from J, leaving 15 bases between them. Per the germline V gene, CDR1 is MNHEY and CDR2 is SMNVEV (reference sequence). The CDR3 spans 15 residues. CDR3 sequence (DNA): TGTGCCAGCAGTCCTCAACAGGGATTCAATGAAAAACTGTTTTTT. It is translated as CASSPQQGFNEKLFF.